Presented here are 20 T cell receptor beta chains from one specimen sequenced in a study of beta chain features in type 1 diabetes. All of the isolated RNA was reverse transcribed, so expressed TCRB transcripts were sequenced. Sequencing used immunoSEQ multiplex PCR; TCRdb keeps in-frame clones, though not all of them. The sample lists more than 300,000 clones; roughly 8% were seen once. Sequencing input: central memory CD4+ T cells from blood. The source of these receptors is a young woman in good health.

The V call is TRBV21-1, the J call TRBJ2-5; TRBD2 reflects the table's D call only, with no check against the DNA. TRBV21-1 is assigned pseudogene status. The CDR3 is 17 amino acids. The CDR3 DNA reads TGTGCCAGCAGCAAACCAAGTGGCGGGAAGATCCAAGAGACCCAGTACTTC. Translating it yields CASSKPSGGKIQETQYF.

The V and J genes are TRBV5-1 and TRBJ2-1, with TRBD2 matching over 11 bases. Germline V CDR1 and CDR2: SGHRS, YFSETQ. The CDR3 sequence is 14 residues long. With V trimmed by 4 bases and J by 10 bases, 7 bases remained unmatched. The CDR3 DNA follows: TGCGCCAGCAGCCCAACTAGCGGGAGCCGGGAGCAGTTCTTC. Protein sequence: CASSPTSGSREQFF.

The chain joins TRBV7-2 to TRBJ2-1, with TRBD1 matching over 8 bases. The CDR3 sequence is 15 residues long. Germline assignment: CDR1 SGHTA and CDR2 FQGNSA. Losses at the gene ends were 4 bases for V and 5 bases for J; bases not matched to a gene: 7. CDR3 bases: TGTGCCAGCAGCTCACGACAGGGGTCGAACAATGAGCAGTTCTTC. The encoded protein is CASSSRQGSNNEQFF.

This clone was observed at least ten times. Other DNA sequences in the same sample also yield this CDR3. This chain links TRBV5-1 with TRBJ2-2; D is uncertain. The germline V gene encodes CDR1 SGHRS and CDR2 YFSETQ. CDR3 length: 15 residues. The ends were cut back, 0 bases at V and 2 bases at J, with 8 bases in the middle. The CDR3 reads CASSLDGPNTGELFF. In nucleotides, the CDR3 is TGCGCCAGCAGCTTGGACGGACCTAACACCGGGGAGCTGTTTTTT.

The rearrangement joins TRBV28 to TRBJ1-2; a possible D gene is TRBD1 (5 bases). V dropped 6 bases and J dropped 0 bases, with 20 bases sitting between them. Germline lookup yields CDR1 MDHEN and CDR2 SYDVKM. The CDR3 is made up of 17 amino acids. The CDR3 loop is CASRRLPGHLANYGYTF. CDR3 coding DNA: TGTGCCAGCAGGCGACTCCCGGGGCACCTAGCTAACTATGGCTACACCTTC.

This clone was detected only a few times. The gene calls are TRBV27 and TRBJ2-1; tentatively, D is TRBD2 (6 bases). Germline CDR1 is MNHEY and CDR2 is SMNVEV (reference sequence). CDR3 length equals 15 residues. Trimming pared 3 bases from V and 2 bases from J, leaving 11 bases between. The CDR3 sequence is CASSFFRETYNEQFF. CDR3 in DNA: TGTGCCAGCAGTTTTTTTCGGGAGACCTACAATGAGCAGTTCTTC.

This clone was seen a handful of times. The V call is TRBV25-1, the J call TRBJ2-3, with 9 bases lining up with TRBD1. V gave up 4 bases and J gave up 4 bases; unmatched junction bases: 3. Germline CDR1 and CDR2: MGHDK and SYGVNS. The CDR3 runs to 14 residues. This CDR3 is CASSVGQGSDTQYF. The DNA for the CDR3 is TGTGCCAGCAGTGTCGGACAGGGGTCAGATACGCAGTATTTT.

This clone was counted a few times. J is TRBJ2-5 and V is TRBV6-1; the D is unclear. Germline values: CDR1 MNHNS, CDR2 SASEGT. Trimming shortened V by 4 bases and J by 5 bases, and 8 bases separated the two germline ends. The CDR3 runs to 12 residues. The DNA of the CDR3 is TGTGCCAGCAGTGCCATTTGGGAGACCCAGTACTTC. Residues: CASSAIWETQYF.

The V and J genes are TRBV27 and TRBJ1-2; TRBD1 might be the D (5 bases). CDR3 length: 14 amino acids. The V and J ends lost 6 bases and 6 bases respectively, with 17 bases between them. The germline V gene has CDR1 MNHEY and CDR2 SMNVEV (reference sequence). This CDR3 reads CASSTYQGRNGYTF. The CDR3 DNA follows: TGTGCCAGCAGCACTTACCAGGGACGAAATGGCTACACCTTC.

There are a few counts of this clone. J is TRBJ2-2 and V is TRBV6-1, with TRBD1 as a possible D gene (6 bases). The V and J ends lost 10 bases and 2 bases respectively, with 14 bases between them. The CDR3 runs 14 residues. Germline CDR1 is MNHNS and CDR2 is SASEGT. CDR3 sequence (DNA): TGTGCCACCAAGAGACAGGCCAACACCGGGGAGCTGTTTTTT. Residues: CATKRQANTGELFF.

In its sample, this clone was seen many times. The chain combines TRBV6-5 with TRBJ1-3; no reliable D call. Trimming cost V 4 bases and J 0 bases, with 10 bases left between them. This CDR3 region has 15 residues. CDR1 and CDR2 from the germline V gene are MNHEY and SVGAGI. The CDR3 reads CASSLGSSSGNTIYF. CDR3 sequence (DNA): TGTGCCAGCAGTTTAGGATCCTCCTCTGGAAACACCATATATTTT.

This clone has more than one count but fewer than ten. The gene calls are TRBV5-4 and TRBJ2-5, with 8 positions matching TRBD2. The CDR3 runs to 15 residues. The junction had 5 bases not matched to a gene; V was cut back by 4 bases and J by 0 bases. Germline assignment: CDR1 SGHNT and CDR2 YYREEE (reference sequence). The DNA of the CDR3 is TGTGCCAGCAGCATCCGGGGGGGCCACCAAGAGACCCAGTACTTC. Protein sequence: CASSIRGGHQETQYF.

The chain joins TRBV6-1 to TRBJ1-5, with TRBD1 identical over 10 bases. With 10 bases clipped from V and 5 bases from J, the junction kept 5 bases outside the gene matches. CDR1 and CDR2 from the germline V gene are MNHNS and SASEGT. This CDR3 spans 13 amino acids. As DNA, the CDR3 is TGTGCCATTACGGACAGGGGGTATCAGCCCCAGCATTTT. Translating it yields CAITDRGYQPQHF.

The table lists this clone with a few counts. The V gene is TRBV29-1, the J gene TRBJ2-5; no reliable D call. The DNA end lines up better with TRBJ2-7; the J call may be wrong. The CDR3 totals 12 residues. The germline V gene encodes CDR1 SQVTM and CDR2 ANQGSEA. CDR3 DNA: TGCAGCGTTCGTGAGAGCTCCTACGAGCAGTACTTC. Translated, it gives CSVRESSYEQYF.

As concerns this clone: This may stem from a read error, because a much larger clone lies one nucleotide away. The sample carries other DNA sequences with the same CDR3. This sequence joins TRBV5-1 and TRBJ1-3; D is uncertain. Germline CDR1 and CDR2: SGHRS and YFSETQ. Trimming removed 2 bases from V and 2 bases from J, with 2 bases in between. The CDR3 covers 12 residues. CDR3 nucleotide sequence: TGCGCCAGCAGCTTAACTGGAAACACCATATATTTT. Protein sequence: CASSLTGNTIYF.

The chain couples TRBV7-9 to TRBJ2-7, with 13 bases identical to TRBD2. Germline V gene data show CDR1 as SEHNR and CDR2 as FQNEAQ (reference sequence). The CDR3 has 15 residues. J was trimmed by 6 bases and V by 3 bases; bases with no gene match: 5. The CDR3 reads CASSFWTSGSGEQYF. The CDR3 coding sequence is TGTGCCAGCAGCTTCTGGACTAGCGGGAGTGGCGAGCAGTACTTC.

This chain connects TRBV10-3 to TRBJ2-7; 7 bases are a match to TRBD1. V dropped 2 bases and J dropped 3; count of bases not matched to a gene: 7. The CDR3 has 15 residues. CDR1 is ENHRY, CDR2 SYGVKD, per germline. The CDR3 sequence: CAISEKPGQSYEQYF. In DNA, the CDR3 is TGTGCCATCAGTGAGAAACCGGGACAGAGCTACGAGCAGTACTTC.

The V and J genes are TRBV7-2 and TRBJ2-5; D gene ambiguous. Germline V lookup: CDR1 SGHTA, CDR2 FQGNSA. The CDR3 spans 13 residues. V was cut by 3 bases and J by 1 base, with 6 bases left in between. The CDR3 DNA reads as TGTGCCAGCAGCTTGACGCGCCAAGAGACCCAGTACTTC. Translated, it gives CASSLTRQETQYF.

This clone was detected only a few times. The rearrangement uses TRBV2 and TRBJ2-7; unclear D gene. The CDR3 spans 11 residues. Deletions cut 9 bases from V and 5 bases from J, with 11 bases between. From germline, CDR1 is SNHLY and CDR2 FYNNEI. CDR3 sequence (DNA): TGTGCCAGTCGGTTTGTCAACGAGCAGTACTTC. This gives the protein CASRFVNEQYF.

As regards this clone: The junction differs from germline at one of its ends, possibly a read error. V and J are TRBV2 and TRBJ1-3; D might be TRBD1 (6 bases). Germline V lookup: CDR1 SNHLY, CDR2 FYNNEI. This CDR3 is built from 13 residues. The CDR3, as DNA: TGTGCCAGCAGTAATGCCCGGGGGGGGGCGAGACCTTTT. It is translated as CASSNARGGARPF.